The source of this T cell receptor (beta chain) is a study of T cells in Graves' hyperthyroidism and ophthalmopathy. Study observations and caveats: In blood, most of the thyroid clonotypes expanded above 0.001 were also present.

Points on this clonotype: The antigen is undetermined.

Germline V gene data show CDR1 as LGHNT and CDR2 as FRNRAP. V was clipped by 2 bases and J by 7 bases, with 21 bases between them. The length of the CDR3 is 16 residues. The CDR3 regions of TCR beta were amplified from RNA transcripts. The HTBI primer set served for first-round RT-PCR of the TCR CDR3. TCRdb re-called the multiplex PCR reads through MiXCR, storing one row per CDR3 protein. The sample holds roughly 740,000 distinct CDR3 sequences, less than 20% seen once. The origin of this receptor is a man aged 18 to 29 with Graves' hyperthyroidism. The material sequenced was blood. The chain uses TRBV12-5 and TRBJ2-7; D assignment may be TRBD1 or TRBD2 (5 bases each). CDR3 bases: TGTGCTAGTGGTTTGTTAGTGAGTAAGGGACCCCTGGAGCAGTACTTC. It yields the protein CASGLLVSKGPLEQYF.